This T cell receptor (beta chain) is from a study of T cell changes during pregnancy in multiple sclerosis. The table came from immunoSEQ multiplex PCR; TCRdb's copy has only in-frame clones and leaves some out. Of 75,000 to 95,000 clones in the sample, 93% were seen once. V lost 5 bases to trimming and J lost 2 bases, with 10 bases between them. The CDR3 is 13 residues long. Germline V CDR1 and CDR2: SEHNR, FQNEAQ (reference sequence). This chain connects TRBV7-9 to TRBJ2-7, with D possibly matching TRBD1 (5 bases). This clonotype was obtained from a female donor with multiple sclerosis, enrolled in a pregnancy study. Here the sequenced sample was peripheral blood, taken in the second trimester of pregnancy. CDR3 in DNA: TGTGCCAGCAGCGACCGACAGCCCTACGAGCAGTACTTC. Its protein is CASSDRQPYEQYF.